This T cell receptor beta chain was observed in a study of cytomegalovirus exposure and HLA in healthy donors. Study results and caveats: Across donors, presence/absence analyses took sequencing depth to be roughly uniform. Rarity marked most TCR sequences, yet some public TCRs occurred in many donors.

PCR amplification relied on 60 Vbeta primers (plus 13 Jbeta primers). This table comes from immunoSEQ multiplex PCR, and its TCRdb copy is limited to in-frame clones, with some not included. The sample has around 130,000 clones; around 69% are singletons. Trimming took 2 bases from V and 2 from J, leaving 10 bases between them. This CDR3 has 15 residues. CDR1 is MDHEN, CDR2 SYDVKM, per germline. On this clone itself: Its cognate antigen is unknown.

The V call is TRBV28, the J call TRBJ1-3; D remains unclear. The origin of this receptor is a human donor in good health. Sequencing was performed on PBMCs. CDR3 DNA sequence: TGTGCCAGCAGTTTAGCGGGAAGGGCTGGAAACACCATATATTTT. It is translated as CASSLAGRAGNTIYF.